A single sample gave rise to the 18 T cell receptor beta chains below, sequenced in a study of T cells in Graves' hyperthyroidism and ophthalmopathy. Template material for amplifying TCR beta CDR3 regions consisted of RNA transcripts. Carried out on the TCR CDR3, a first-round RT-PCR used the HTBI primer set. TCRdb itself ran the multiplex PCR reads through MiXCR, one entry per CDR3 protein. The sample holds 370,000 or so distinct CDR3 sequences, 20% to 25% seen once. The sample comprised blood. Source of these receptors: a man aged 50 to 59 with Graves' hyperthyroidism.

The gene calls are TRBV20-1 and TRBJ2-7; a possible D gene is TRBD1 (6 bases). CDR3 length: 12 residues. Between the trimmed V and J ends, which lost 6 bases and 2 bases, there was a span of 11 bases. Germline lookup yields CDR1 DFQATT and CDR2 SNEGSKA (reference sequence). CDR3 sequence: CSALGQTYEQYF. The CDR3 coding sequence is TGCAGTGCCCTCGGACAGACCTACGAGCAGTACTTC.

The CDR3 DNA reads as TGTGCCAGCAGCCAAGATTATAGCGGGTATTCCTACGAGCAGTACTTC. It encodes CASSQDYSGYSYEQYF. The V gene is TRBV3-1, the J gene TRBJ2-7; the match to TRBD2 covers 7 bases. J was trimmed by 1 base and V by 0 bases; bases with no gene match: 6. Germline CDR1 reads LGHDT; CDR2 reads YNNKEL (reference sequence). The CDR3 contains 16 residues.

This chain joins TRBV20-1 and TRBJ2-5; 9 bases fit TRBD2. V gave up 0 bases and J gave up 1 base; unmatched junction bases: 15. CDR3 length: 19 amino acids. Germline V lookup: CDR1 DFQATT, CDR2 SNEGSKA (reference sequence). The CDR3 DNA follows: TGCAGTGCTAGAGATCGTCTAACTAGCGGGCTGTCGTTCCAAGAGACCCAGTACTTC. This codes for CSARDRLTSGLSFQETQYF.

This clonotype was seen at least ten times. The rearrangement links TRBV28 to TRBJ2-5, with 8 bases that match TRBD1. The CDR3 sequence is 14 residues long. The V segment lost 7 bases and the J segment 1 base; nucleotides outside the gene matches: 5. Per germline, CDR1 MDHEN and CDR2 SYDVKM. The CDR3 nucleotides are TGTGCCAGCAAAGACAGGGGCCTCCAAGAGACCCAGTACTTC. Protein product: CASKDRGLQETQYF.

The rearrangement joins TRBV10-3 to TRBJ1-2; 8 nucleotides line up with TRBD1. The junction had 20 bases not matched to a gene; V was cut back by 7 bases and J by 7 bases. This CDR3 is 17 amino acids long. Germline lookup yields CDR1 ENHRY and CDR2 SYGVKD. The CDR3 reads CAITPGDRYSRGVGYTF. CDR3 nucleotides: TGTGCCATCACCCCGGGGGACAGGTACTCCCGAGGCGTTGGCTACACCTTC.

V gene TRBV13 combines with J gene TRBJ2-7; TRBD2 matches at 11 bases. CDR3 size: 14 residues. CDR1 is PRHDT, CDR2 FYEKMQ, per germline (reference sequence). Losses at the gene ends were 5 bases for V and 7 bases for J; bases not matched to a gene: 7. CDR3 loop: CASSRTSGSMEQYF. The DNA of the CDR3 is TGTGCCAGCAGCAGGACTAGCGGGTCTATGGAGCAGTACTTC.

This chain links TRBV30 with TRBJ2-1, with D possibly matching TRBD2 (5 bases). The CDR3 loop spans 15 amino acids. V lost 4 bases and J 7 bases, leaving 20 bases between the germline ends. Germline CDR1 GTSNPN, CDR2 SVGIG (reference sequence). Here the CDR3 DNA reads TGTGCCTGGACACGACTTGGGAGTTTATTAAATGAGCAGTTCTTC. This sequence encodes CAWTRLGSLLNEQFF.

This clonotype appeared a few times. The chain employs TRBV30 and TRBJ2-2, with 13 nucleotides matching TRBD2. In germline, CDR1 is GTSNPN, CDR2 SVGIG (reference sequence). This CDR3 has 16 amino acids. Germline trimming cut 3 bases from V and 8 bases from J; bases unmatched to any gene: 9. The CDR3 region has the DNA TGTGCCTGGAGAGTCGGGACTAGCGGGATGAGTGGGGAGCTGTTTTTT. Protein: CAWRVGTSGMSGELFF.

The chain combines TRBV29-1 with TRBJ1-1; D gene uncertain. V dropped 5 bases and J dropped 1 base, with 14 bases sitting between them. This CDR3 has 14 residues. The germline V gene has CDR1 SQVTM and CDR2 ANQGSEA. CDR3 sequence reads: CSVFFGSSNTEAFF. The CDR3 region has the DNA TGCAGCGTTTTTTTCGGTTCATCGAACACTGAAGCTTTCTTT.

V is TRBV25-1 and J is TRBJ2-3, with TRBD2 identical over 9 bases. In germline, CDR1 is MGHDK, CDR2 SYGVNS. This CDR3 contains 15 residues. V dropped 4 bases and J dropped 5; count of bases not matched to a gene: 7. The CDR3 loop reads CASSVAAGGGDTQYF. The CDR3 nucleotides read TGTGCCAGCAGTGTGGCTGCGGGAGGGGGAGATACGCAGTATTTT. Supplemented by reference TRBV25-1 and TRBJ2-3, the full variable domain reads EADIYQTPRYLVIGTGKKITLECSQTMGHDKMYWYQQDPGMELHLIHYSYGVNSTEKGDLSSESTVSRIRTEHFPLTLESARPSHTSQYLCASSVAAGGGDTQYFGPGTRLTVL.

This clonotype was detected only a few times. The CDR3: CATSPQGPGLSNEQFF. The CDR3 DNA sequence: TGTGCCACCAGCCCTCAAGGCCCGGGACTATCAAATGAGCAGTTCTTC. The rearrangement uses TRBV15 and TRBJ2-1; 7 bases are a match to TRBD2. Losses at the gene ends were 5 bases for V and 7 bases for J; bases not matched to a gene: 14. Germline V lookup: CDR1 LNHNV, CDR2 YYDKDF (reference sequence). The CDR3 consists of 16 residues.

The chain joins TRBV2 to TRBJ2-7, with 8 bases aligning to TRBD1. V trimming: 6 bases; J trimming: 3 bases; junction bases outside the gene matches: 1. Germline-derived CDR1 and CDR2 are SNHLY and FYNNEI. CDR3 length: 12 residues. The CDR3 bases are TGTGCCAGCAGGGACAGGGTCTACGAGCAGTACTTC. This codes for CASRDRVYEQYF.

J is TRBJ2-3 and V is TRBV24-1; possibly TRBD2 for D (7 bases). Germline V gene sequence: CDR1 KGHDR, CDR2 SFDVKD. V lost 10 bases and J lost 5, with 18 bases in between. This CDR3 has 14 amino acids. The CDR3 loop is CATGGRGQGDTQYF. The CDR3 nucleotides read TGTGCCACTGGAGGGAGGGGACAAGGAGATACGCAGTATTTT.

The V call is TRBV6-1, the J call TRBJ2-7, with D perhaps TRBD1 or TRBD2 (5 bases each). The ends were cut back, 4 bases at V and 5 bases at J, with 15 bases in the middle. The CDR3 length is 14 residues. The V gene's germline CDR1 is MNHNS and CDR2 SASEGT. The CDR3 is CASSGVRGADEQYF. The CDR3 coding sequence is TGTGCCAGCAGTGGGGTGAGGGGTGCCGACGAGCAGTACTTC.

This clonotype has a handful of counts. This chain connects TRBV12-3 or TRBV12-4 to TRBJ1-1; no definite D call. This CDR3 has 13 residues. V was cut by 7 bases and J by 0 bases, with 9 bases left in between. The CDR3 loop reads CASIWTMNTEAFF. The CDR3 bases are TGTGCCAGCATTTGGACGATGAACACTGAAGCTTTCTTT.

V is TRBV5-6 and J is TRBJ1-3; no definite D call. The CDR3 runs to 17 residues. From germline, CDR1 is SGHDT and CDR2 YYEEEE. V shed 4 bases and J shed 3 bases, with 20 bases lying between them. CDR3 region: CASSAGGQSLYGNTIYF. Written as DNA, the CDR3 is TGTGCCAGCAGCGCGGGAGGTCAGAGCCTCTATGGAAACACCATATATTTT.

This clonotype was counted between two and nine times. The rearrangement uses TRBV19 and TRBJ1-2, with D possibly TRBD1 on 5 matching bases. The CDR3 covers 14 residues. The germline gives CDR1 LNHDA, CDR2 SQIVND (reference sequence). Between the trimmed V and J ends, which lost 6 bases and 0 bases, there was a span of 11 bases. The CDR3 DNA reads TGTGCCAGTAGCTCGACAGATTCTAACTATGGCTACACCTTC. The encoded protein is CASSSTDSNYGYTF.

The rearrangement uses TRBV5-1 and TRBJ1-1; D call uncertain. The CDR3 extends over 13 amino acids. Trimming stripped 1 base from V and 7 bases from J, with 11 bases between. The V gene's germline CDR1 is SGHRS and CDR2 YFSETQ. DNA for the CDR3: TGCGCCAGCAGCTTGTCGGCAGGTATTGAAGCTTTCTTT. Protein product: CASSLSAGIEAFF.